The subject of this entry is one T cell receptor (beta chain). Its antigen is still unknown. These data come from a study of CXCR3-negative and CXCR3-positive naive CD8 T cells. CD45RO-CCR7+CD27+CD95- expression identified naive CD8+ T cells. In preparing the TRB cDNA libraries, 5' RACE with UMI labels was used. TCRdb reprocessed the 5' RACE reads and stores each CDR3 protein as one record, lacking DNA. This repertoire comprises over 55,000 distinct CDR3 sequences; its ten largest clones make up over 4%. Overall study results and limits: After cryopreservation, CXCR3 expression dropped partially; most assays used fresh PBMCs. Naive cells positive for CXCR3 carried more hydrophobic TRB CDR3s than CXCR3-negative ones. Naive cells used TRBV-TRBJ genes in much the same way whether CXCR3-negative or CXCR3-positive; memory cells did not.

Sequencing used naive CXCR3+ CD8+ T cells from blood. As to subset: CD45RO-CCR7+CD27+CD95- naive CD8+ T cells expressing CXCR3 (TNR3+). This sequence was found in a human donor in good health. Some clones in this sample may be carry-over from other donors' samples.

The CDR3 reads CASSYRDRGTYNEQFF. The chain has TRBV6-5 and TRBJ2-1. Germline CDR1 and CDR2: MNHEY and SVGAGI. The CDR3 consists of 16 residues.